This T cell receptor (beta chain) was profiled in a study of T cell responses to AZD1222 COVID-19 vaccine (dated by TCRdb to 2020 to 2023). Some background on the complete study: TCR sequencing covered some 240 trial participants: roughly 200 given two doses of AZD1222 and about 26 given two doses of MenACWY control vaccine. Enrollment into the trials was organized by age into subgroups of 18-55, 56-69 and 70-plus years, and those subgroups contained approximately 160, 26 and 62 TCR-sequenced participants, respectively.

Explained via the paper, the time point label denotes: about 28 days (+/-7) after the second vaccine dose. AZD1222 recipients with second doses at about 4 weeks or about 12 weeks were pooled, because spike-specific TCR depth and breadth did not differ between schedules. The vaccinee samples were drawn from two UK trials, COV001 and COV002, one of which was a single-blind randomized controlled phase 2/3 trial testing AZD1222 (ChAdOx1 nCoV-19) in healthy adults. For TCRbeta chain sequencing, PBMC samples were collected from trial participants at day 0 and at day 28 after the second dose. With respect to this clone: Which antigen it targets is not known. No much larger clone is present one base from it, and per-base qualities are unavailable. The same CDR3 is also encoded by other DNA sequences in this sample.

Reading the germline V gene gives CDR1 SGHRS and CDR2 YFSETQ. The CDR3 measures 13 amino acids from cysteine to phenylalanine. Only the CDR3 DNA stays, 39 bases, in frame from base 1. V is clipped by 0 bases and J by 5 bases, and the sequence between their germline boundaries is 5 bases long. General conclusions and limits of the study: After two AZD1222 doses, spike-specific TCR breadth and depth were significantly higher than at day 0 and than in MenACWY recipients. The 56-69-year group was small, and its depth increase did not reach significance, likely because of low power. Because no day 14 peak-response samples were available, repertoires were characterized only after the peak T cell response. Epitopes outside the regions mutated in the B.1.351 and B.1.1.7 variants were reportedly recognized by nearly half of the unique spike-specific TCRs. Only a handful of AZD1222 recipients were SARS-CoV-2 seropositive at baseline, limiting conclusions about previously exposed vaccinees. Most participants were white British and females outnumbered males, and the authors suggested that clonal diversity may have been underestimated. The vaccine-associated CD4 TCRs covered the entire spike protein, and the dominant responses fell in regions 160-218 and 743-854.

The CDR3 regions of human TCRbeta chains were analyzed by immunosequencing. As for the authors' bioinformatics: TCRs in the repertoires were matched against a reference library of SARS-CoV-2-specific TCRs that had been generated with the MIRA antigen-specificity platform. Breadth meant the fraction of unique TCRs that were SARS-CoV-2-associated, whereas depth meant the fraction of total T cells that were SARS-CoV-2-associated. Using the MIRA data, each spike-specific TCR was assigned both to the spike region to which the TCR was reactive and to a CD4 or CD8 class. Log10-transformed breadth and depth values were compared by one-way ANOVA with Sidak's multiple comparisons tests. Entries here come from immuneACCESS through TCRdb and include only in-frame sequences with V and J called. Some clones fail to appear in such tables; in the studies checked, an unresolved V gene covers under half of the shortfall, and the cause of the remainder is unknown. That table is the source of V, J and clone size, and D and trimming were worked out from the DNA. The sample table shows 50,000 or so clones, and around 80% are seen once. The leading ten clones occupy 5% of the sample.

The TCR comes from an adult who received the AZD1222 COVID-19 vaccine. Recombination connected TRBV5-1 to TRBJ1-4; a confident D gene designation cannot be given. Sequencing was performed on peripheral blood, taken 28 days after the second AZD1222 dose. The encoded CDR3 is CASSLEANEKLFF. The bases read TGCGCCAGCAGCTTGGAAGCAAATGAAAAACTGTTTTTT.